This is a list of T cell receptor beta chains from one sample in a study of T cells in Graves' hyperthyroidism and ophthalmopathy. Via MiXCR, TCRdb re-called the multiplex PCR reads, giving one row per CDR3 protein. The sample yields around 450,000 distinct CDR3 sequences, 15% to 17% seen once. Sequencing input: blood. The receptors shown here come from a woman under 30 with Graves' hyperthyroidism. Both conserved end residues are part of each CDR3. D genes are given only for firm matches. Clone size is stated in some rows and not others, as once, few, many or a class when expanded.

V	J	size	D	CDR3	DNA
TRBV20-1	TRBJ2-1	many	TRBD2	CSASFGLAVYNEQFF	TGCAGTGCTAGCTTTGGACTAGCGGTGTACAATGAGCAGTTCTTC
TRBV10-2	TRBJ2-3	NA	TRBD2	CASQKNPAGGASTDTQYF	TGCGCCAGCCAAAAAAACCCGGCGGGGGGCGCTAGCACAGATACGCAGTATTTT
TRBV7-2	TRBJ2-1	NA	TRBD2	CASSFLTSGGWNEQFF	TGTGCCAGCAGCTTTCTGACTAGCGGGGGGTGGAATGAGCAGTTCTTC
TRBV12-3/TRBV12-4	TRBJ2-5	NA	TRBD2	CASSFRAGGLETQYF	TGTGCCAGCAGTTTCAGAGCGGGGGGCCTAGAGACCCAGTACTTC
TRBV4-1	TRBJ1-2	NA	NA	CASSQEGRRDGYTF	TGCGCCAGCAGCCAAGAAGGCAGGAGGGATGGCTACACCTTC
TRBV5-1	TRBJ1-1	NA	NA	CASSLAAGRNTEAFF	TGCGCCAGCAGCTTGGCTGCCGGGAGAAACACTGAAGCTTTCTTT
TRBV20-1	TRBJ1-5	many	NA	CSGRVGGWVGNQPQHF	TGCAGTGGTAGGGTGGGGGGCTGGGTTGGCAATCAGCCCCAGCATTTT
TRBV6-2/TRBV6-3	TRBJ2-3	few	NA	CASSHRRGAHRQYF	TGTGCCAGCAGCCACCGAAGGGGGGCCCATCGCCAGTATTTT
TRBV9	TRBJ2-7	many	TRBD2	CASSPLPLAGLYEQYF	TGTGCCAGCAGCCCCCTCCCCTTAGCGGGGCTGTACGAGCAGTACTTC
TRBV28	TRBJ1-2	NA	NA	CASSRGPGPYGYTF	TGTGCCAGCAGTAGGGGACCGGGACCATATGGCTACACCTTC
TRBV24-1	TRBJ1-2	few	TRBD1	CATSDRTGAGGYTF	TGTGCCACCAGTGACAGGACAGGGGCTGGCGGCTACACCTTC
TRBV7-2	TRBJ2-1	many	TRBD2	CASSLALAGGIEQFF	TGTGCCAGCAGCTTAGCACTAGCGGGGGGAATTGAGCAGTTCTTC
TRBV3-1	TRBJ2-5	NA	NA	CASRSRGTDGEETQYF	TGTGCCAGCAGGTCTCGCGGGACAGATGGTGAAGAGACCCAGTACTTC
TRBV7-2	TRBJ2-7	few	NA	CASSPSGTASSYEQYF	TGTGCCAGCAGCCCCTCGGGGACGGCCAGCTCCTACGAGCAGTACTTC
TRBV19	TRBJ2-5	NA	NA	CASSPGWGETQYF	TGTGCCAGTAGTCCAGGGTGGGGAGAGACCCAGTACTTC
TRBV5-1	TRBJ2-7	NA	TRBD2	CASSFLAGGYEQYF	TGCGCCAGCAGCTTTCTAGCGGGGGGCTACGAGCAGTACTTC
TRBV5-1	TRBJ1-4	NA	TRBD1	CASSLGTGKTNEKLFF	TGCGCCAGCAGCTTGGGGACAGGAAAAACTAATGAAAAACTGTTTTTT
TRBV7-2	TRBJ1-5	few	TRBD1	CASSLGPPGQISQPQHF	TGTGCCAGCAGCTTAGGACCCCCGGGACAGATTTCTCAGCCCCAGCATTTT
TRBV7-2	TRBJ2-5	many	TRBD2	CASSLAPSGGAQETQYF	TGTGCCAGCAGCTTAGCGCCCAGCGGGGGGGCCCAAGAGACCCAGTACTTC
TRBV20-1	TRBJ2-5	NA	NA	CSAGGAVETQYF	TGCAGTGCTGGGGGGGCCGTAGAGACCCAGTACTTC
TRBV24-1	TRBJ1-4	NA	NA	CATSDSRTDRGEKLFF	TGTGCCACCAGTGACTCCCGAACAGACAGAGGAGAAAAACTGTTTTTT
TRBV7-2	TRBJ2-1	NA	TRBD1	CASSQRGTVGYNEQFF	TGTGCCAGCAGTCAGAGGGGGACAGTGGGGTACAATGAGCAGTTCTTC
TRBV6-1	TRBJ2-6	NA	NA	CASSEGIGAGWANVLTF	TGTGCCAGCAGTGAAGGTATAGGGGCCGGCTGGGCCAACGTCCTGACTTTC
TRBV7-2	TRBJ2-1	NA	NA	CASRLRQGGYNEQFF	TGTGCCAGCAGGTTACGACAGGGAGGATACAATGAGCAGTTCTTC
TRBV11-3	TRBJ2-3	NA	TRBD2	CASSEGLAGVLDTQYF	TGTGCCAGCAGCGAAGGACTAGCGGGAGTCTTGGATACGCAGTATTTT
TRBV27	TRBJ1-5	many	NA	CASRTNTGPHQPQHF	TGTGCCAGCAGGACAAATACAGGGCCCCATCAGCCCCAGCATTTT
TRBV7-8	TRBJ2-7	NA	NA	CASSQESAGNYEQYF	TGCGCCAGCAGCCAAGAATCCGCGGGAAACTACGAGCAGTACTTC
TRBV28	TRBJ2-5	NA	TRBD1	CASRGTGGGETQYF	TGTGCCAGCAGAGGGACAGGGGGCGGGGAGACCCAGTACTTC
TRBV2	TRBJ1-5	many	TRBD1	CASRDRVGLRRQPQHF	TGTGCCAGCAGGGACAGGGTTGGGTTACGACGGCAGCCCCAGCATTTT
TRBV18	TRBJ2-5	many	NA	CASSREETQYF	TGTGCCAGCAGTCGAGAAGAGACCCAGTACTTC
TRBV6-1	TRBJ1-5	many	NA	CASSGGMGNQPQHF	TGTGCCAGCAGTGGGGGGATGGGCAATCAGCCCCAGCATTTT
TRBV7-2	TRBJ1-4	many	NA	CASSLNNEKLFF	TGTGCCAGCAGCTTGAATAATGAAAAACTGTTTTTT
TRBV27	TRBJ2-1	many	TRBD2	CASSREGTHNEQFF	TGTGCCAGCAGTAGGGAGGGGACTCACAATGAGCAGTTCTTC
TRBV10-1	TRBJ2-7	few	TRBD2	CASSEGLAGYEQYF	TGCGCCAGCAGTGAGGGACTAGCGGGCTACGAGCAGTACTTC
TRBV5-1	TRBJ2-2	many	NA	CASSPGHANTGELFF	TGCGCCAGCAGCCCGGGACACGCGAACACCGGGGAGCTGTTTTTT
TRBV11-2	TRBJ1-1	few	NA	CASSYPSGHTEAFF	TGTGCCAGCAGCTACCCCTCGGGGCACACTGAAGCTTTCTTT
TRBV29-1	TRBJ1-6	few	NA	CSVRESGYNSPLHF	TGCAGCGTTCGGGAGTCTGGGTATAATTCACCCCTCCACTTT
TRBV6-2/TRBV6-3	TRBJ2-7	few	NA	CASSWTPAPSREQYF	TGTGCCAGCAGTTGGACCCCCGCCCCCTCCCGCGAGCAGTACTTC
TRBV7-9	TRBJ1-1	few	NA	CASSAFEIPIGTEAFF	TGTGCCAGCAGCGCCTTTGAGATCCCAATCGGGACTGAAGCTTTCTTT
TRBV24-1	TRBJ2-1	many	NA	CATSGGYNEQFF	TGTGCCACCAGCGGGGGTTACAATGAGCAGTTCTTC
TRBV7-8	TRBJ2-5	many	TRBD2	CASSLVASGKEQETQYF	TGTGCCAGCAGCTTAGTTGCTAGCGGGAAAGAACAAGAGACCCAGTACTTC
TRBV20-1	TRBJ2-1	few	TRBD2	CSADGRSTHNEQFF	TGCAGTGCTGACGGGAGGTCTACTCACAATGAGCAGTTCTTC
TRBV28	TRBJ1-6	NA	TRBD1	CASRPTGSSSPLHF	TGTGCCAGCAGACCGACAGGGTCGAGTTCACCCCTCCACTTT
TRBV20-1	TRBJ2-1	few	NA	CSAAQVGFSYNEQFF	TGCAGTGCTGCCCAAGTCGGGTTCTCCTACAATGAGCAGTTCTTC
TRBV19	TRBJ2-1	NA	TRBD2	CASSILAGENNEQFF	TGTGCCAGTAGTATTCTAGCGGGAGAGAACAATGAGCAGTTCTTC
TRBV20-1	TRBJ1-4	many	TRBD1	CSANRGLTNEKLFF	TGCAGTGCAAACAGGGGACTAACTAATGAAAAACTGTTTTTT
TRBV12-3/TRBV12-4	TRBJ1-6	few	NA	CASSLASGRSPLHF	TGTGCCAGCAGTTTAGCGTCAGGGCGGTCACCCCTCCACTTT
TRBV27	TRBJ2-2	many	NA	CASSYRPVTGELFF	TGTGCCAGCAGTTACAGGCCCGTTACCGGGGAGCTGTTTTTT
TRBV29-1	TRBJ2-5	few	NA	CSVAFGGETQYF	TGCAGCGTTGCCTTTGGGGGGGAGACCCAGTACTTC
TRBV2	TRBJ1-2	many	NA	CASSAGGNYGYTF	TGTGCCAGCAGTGCCGGAGGGAACTATGGCTACACCTTC
TRBV3-1	TRBJ1-1	many	TRBD1	CASSQTGAEAFF	TGTGCCAGCAGCCAGACAGGGGCTGAAGCTTTCTTT
TRBV20-1	TRBJ2-3	many	NA	CSAREEDRTDTQYF	TGCAGTGCTAGAGAGGAGGATAGGACAGATACGCAGTATTTT
TRBV7-3	TRBJ2-4	many	NA	CASSLIRVEENIQYF	TGTGCCAGCAGCTTAATCAGGGTTGAAGAAAACATTCAGTACTTC
TRBV20-1	TRBJ2-1	many	TRBD2	CSCTAGRAGNEQFF	TGCAGTTGCACCGCCGGGAGGGCTGGCAATGAGCAGTTCTTC